The clone carrying this T cell receptor (beta chain) came up once. The sample belongs to a study of blood T cell repertoires in COVID-19. In the original processing: Researchers report that nucleated cell counts were estimated from reference gene primer amplification. The protocol was immunoSEQ multiplex PCR, while the TCRdb copy is restricted to in-frame clones and leaves out a portion. That table is the source of V, J and clone size, and D and trimming were worked out from the DNA. The sample contains around 62,000 clones, around 90% of which appear only once. The CDR3 spans 14 residues. V was cut by 5 bases and J by 3 bases, with 14 bases left in between. Germline CDR1 and CDR2: SEHNR and FQNEAQ (reference sequence).

The receptor's source is a man in his sixties with acute or convalescent COVID-19. Material for sequencing was peripheral blood. V gene TRBV7-9 combines with J gene TRBJ2-7; D may be TRBD1 (6 bases). The DNA of the CDR3 is TGTGCCAGCAGCCGTCGGACAGTGGACTACGAGCAGTACTTC. It translates to CASSRRTVDYEQYF. Looking up the rest from reference TRBV7-9 and TRBJ2-7 gives the full variable domain: DTGVSQNPRHKITKRGQNVTFRCDPISEHNRLYWYRQTLGQGPEFLTYFQNEAQLEKSRLLSDRFSAERPKGSFSTLEIQRTEQGDSAMYLCASSRRTVDYEQYFGPGTRLTVT.